The TCR beta chain described here comes from a study of blood T cells in healthy people across ages. PCR was performed a second time for roughly 6 to 12 cycles using a sample-barcoded 5' primer and a J-beta primer mix. MiXCR, applied by TCRdb to the 5' RACE reads, yields one record per CDR3 protein. Here the sample spans about 1.6 million distinct CDR3 sequences, about 31% being singletons. The junction had 5 bases not matched to a gene; V was cut back by 1 base and J by 2 bases. Looked up from germline, CDR1 is SEHNR and CDR2 is FQNEAQ (reference sequence). The CDR3 has 17 residues. The chain is built from TRBV7-9 and TRBJ2-1, with 10 bases fitting TRBD2. This TCR came from a woman in her twenties or thirties in good health. Sequencing used blood. The CDR3 sequence: CASSLVKTSGPYNEQFF. CDR3 coding DNA: TGTGCCAGCAGCTTAGTTAAGACTAGCGGGCCCTACAATGAGCAGTTCTTC.